These 5 T cell receptor beta chains were sequenced from one sample in a study of CD8 T cells in ankylosing spondylitis. General observations from the study: A TCR beta motif of roughly 8 highly homologous variants appeared characteristic of ankylosing spondylitis blood.

MiXCR was run by TCRdb on the 5' RACE reads, yielding one entry per CDR3 protein. The sample lists 500,000 to 650,000 distinct CDR3 sequences; 5.3% were seen once. Their antigens remain unidentified. Sequenced: blood, either unsorted or a sorted T cell fraction (not recorded which). The receptors here all came from a male donor with ankylosing spondylitis.

This clonotype occurred many times. This chain uses TRBV29-1 with TRBJ2-1; 8 bases map to TRBD2. V trimming: 6 bases; J trimming: 7 bases; junction bases outside the gene matches: 14. CDR3 length equals 15 residues. CDR1 and CDR2 (germline): SQVTM, ANQGSEA. CDR3 sequence (DNA): TGCAGCGTCGCCATGCACGGCGGGAGGCGAAATGAGCAGTTCTTC. Translating it yields CSVAMHGGRRNEQFF.

This clonotype was counted at least ten times. V is TRBV4-2 and J is TRBJ1-6; possibly TRBD1 for D (6 bases). V was shortened by 1 base and J by 6 bases, with 19 bases between the two germline ends. Germline CDR1 reads LGHNA; CDR2 reads YNFKEQ. The CDR3 covers 18 residues. CDR3 region: CASSQAPLSGTSNSPLHF. The CDR3 coding sequence is TGTGCCAGCAGCCAAGCCCCCCTCAGCGGGACAAGTAATTCACCCCTCCACTTT.

This clonotype was counted at least ten times. J is TRBJ2-5 and V is TRBV9, with 7 bases fitting TRBD1. The germline V gene has CDR1 SGDLS and CDR2 YYNGEE. Trimming removed 7 bases from V and 4 bases from J; junction bases left unmatched: 13. CDR3 length: 15 residues. CDR3 region: CASGIQGFTGETQYF. The CDR3 DNA is TGTGCCAGCGGGATACAGGGGTTCACGGGAGAGACCCAGTACTTC.

Comments on this clonotype: A much larger clonotype is one base distant, so this may be a read error. The V and J genes are TRBV11-3 and TRBJ2-3, with 9 bases that match TRBD1. The CDR3 contains 15 residues. Germline-derived CDR1 and CDR2 are SGHNT and YENEEA. The CDR3 nucleotides are TGTGCCAGCAGCTTCGACAGGGGGATGAAAGATACGCAGTCTTTT. As protein: CASSFDRGMKDTQSF.

This clonotype came up many times. The chain has TRBV6-5 and TRBJ2-3, with D perhaps TRBD2 (6 bases). CDR1 and CDR2 from the germline V gene are MNHEY and SVGAGI. CDR3 size: 16 residues. V dropped 0 bases and J dropped 4 bases, with 14 bases sitting between them. The CDR3 region is CASSYSLAGTPDTQYF. In DNA, the CDR3 is TGTGCCAGCAGTTACTCCCTGGCAGGGACTCCAGATACGCAGTATTTT.